Sequencing of this T cell receptor beta chain was carried out in a study of blood T cell repertoires in COVID-19. About the research overall: The United States, Italy and Spain provided the acute and convalescent COVID-19 samples.

Method: immunoSEQ multiplex PCR; TCRdb's copy keeps in-frame clones and lacks some. In the table there are fewer than 85,000 clones, 65% to 90% of which are singletons. The CDR3 covers 16 residues. The material sequenced was peripheral blood. The TCR sequence derives from a man younger than 40 with COVID-19, enrolled during active disease. The J gene is TRBJ1-1, the V gene TRBV21-1; TRBD1 is taken as the D call from the table, unchecked against the DNA. TRBV21-1 is a documented pseudogene. CDR3 in amino acids: CASSKVRDRGRTEAFF. CDR3 DNA: TGTGCCAGCAGCAAAGTTAGGGACAGGGGAAGAACTGAAGCTTTCTTT.